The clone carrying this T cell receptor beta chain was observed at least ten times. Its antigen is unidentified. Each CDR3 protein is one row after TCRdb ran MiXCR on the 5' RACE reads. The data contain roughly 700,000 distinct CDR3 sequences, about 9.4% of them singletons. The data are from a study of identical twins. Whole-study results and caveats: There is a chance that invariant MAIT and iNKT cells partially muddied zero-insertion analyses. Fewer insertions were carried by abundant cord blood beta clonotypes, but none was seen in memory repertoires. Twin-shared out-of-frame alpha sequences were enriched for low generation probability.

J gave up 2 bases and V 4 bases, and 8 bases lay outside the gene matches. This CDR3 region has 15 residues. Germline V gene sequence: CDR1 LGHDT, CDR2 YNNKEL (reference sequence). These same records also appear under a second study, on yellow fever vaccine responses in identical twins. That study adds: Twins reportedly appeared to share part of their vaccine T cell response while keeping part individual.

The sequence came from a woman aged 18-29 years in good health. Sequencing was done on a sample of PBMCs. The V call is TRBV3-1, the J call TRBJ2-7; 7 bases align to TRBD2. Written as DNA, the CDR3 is TGTGCCAGCAGCCTCGGGACTGGGGGGGCCTACGAGCAGTACTTC. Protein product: CASSLGTGGAYEQYF.